This entry features one T cell receptor beta chain sequence. This specimen belongs to a study of shared clonotypes between healthy human individuals. Libraries were prepared by immunoSEQ multiplex PCR; TCRdb keeps only in-frame clonotypes and omits some of them. The sample carries some 2,500,000 clones, over 85% recorded once. J lost 3 bases, V lost 0 bases, and 2 bases had no gene match. This CDR3 has 16 amino acids. Germline-derived CDR1 and CDR2 are MNHNS and SASEGT. The chain recombines TRBV6-1 with TRBJ2-1; 10 positions match TRBD2. Source material: naive CD4+ T cells from PBMCs. The subset denotes: CD45RA+ positively selected. The sequence came from a man between 18 and 29 years old in good health. Some clones in this sample may be carry-over from other donors' samples. The CDR3 nucleotides read TGTGCCAGCAGTGAAGCCGGGACTAGCGTCTACAATGAGCAGTTCTTC. It yields the protein CASSEAGTSVYNEQFF.